The T cell receptor (beta chain) described here comes from a study of T cell clones after liver transplantation (dated by TCRdb to between 2019 and 2020). At the level of the whole study: ITN030ST, the source of the samples, was a randomized trial that attempted immunosuppression withdrawal within 2 years of liver transplantation. Donor-reactive T cell clones were identified by TCRbeta sequencing after a pre-transplant mixed lymphocyte reaction and then tracked in post-transplant blood. Third party-reactive TCRbeta sequences were also identified from pre-transplant MLRs to serve as an antigen-independent comparator for donor-reactive sequences. Three of the eight recipients were HCV-positive; the others were transplanted for non-autoimmune, non-viral indications. The subjects received no induction therapy and were kept on standard immunosuppression until randomization at 12-24 months post-transplant. Tolerance meant complete immunosuppression withdrawal for at least one year without liver enzymes rising beyond twice the upper limit of normal. Blood samples were collected pre-transplant, pre-randomization before withdrawal, and post-randomization after either full withdrawal or failed withdrawal. The study cohort included 8 liver transplant recipients, of whom 3 were classified as tolerant and 5 as non-tolerant.

Frozen genomic DNA underwent high-throughput TCRbeta CDR3 sequencing by immunoSEQ, including PCR amplification, mapping, bias correction and internal controls. The published analysis was carried out like this. Only productive rearrangements were retained, with each unique TCRbeta sequence defined by its CDR3 nucleotide sequence together with its V and J gene. A sequence counted as donor-reactive only if the sequence showed at least 5-fold expansion in CFSE-low cells compared with unstimulated pre-transplant cells and had a frequency of at least 0.01%. Minimum frequency thresholds were set for each subject based on the unstimulated sample with the lowest template count, ensuring at least 90% detection power. Jensen-Shannon divergence between the top 1000 TCRbeta sequences after and before transplant was used to measure repertoire turnover. Two-sided Fisher's exact tests were used to test for changes in the detection of donor-reactive sequences. TCRdb re-hosts the immuneACCESS table, in-frame sequences only. Its copies lack some clones; in the studies checked, an unresolved V gene accounts for under half of them, and the cause for the rest is not known. From that table come the V and J calls and clone size; the DNA was used to work out D and trimming. The sample data list around 100,000 clones, and about 88% of these were observed just once. Around 2.9% of the sample is in the top ten clones.

In regard to this clone: Its cognate antigen has yet to be identified. Qualities for individual bases were not recorded, and no much larger clone is one base off.

As encoded in the germline V gene (reference sequence), CDR1 is LNHNV while CDR2 is YYDKDF. The V end loses 2 bases and the J end loses 0 bases, and a stretch of 13 bases separates them. The CDR3 holds 17 amino acids from the cysteine to the phenylalanine. Here the CDR3 DNA is all that survives: 51 bases in frame from base 1. Unstimulated PBMCs, after thawing, were stained for CD3, CD4 and CD8 and then FACS-sorted into CD3+CD4+ and CD3+CD8+ populations. Each of the 8 studied subjects was randomized to immunosuppression withdrawal. The Qiagen DNeasy Blood and Tissue Kit was used for genomic DNA isolation. What the authors observed across the whole study: Since no allograft tissue specimens were available, donor-reactive T cells may have migrated into the graft instead of being deleted. Conclusions were preliminary, limited by small, heterogeneous patient numbers and non-standardized post-transplant time points. A significant post-transplant decrease in circulating donor-reactive CD4 TCRbeta sequences was observed in 5 of 8 subjects, irrespective of tolerance or HCV status. Donor-reactive sequences declined more than third party-reactive ones, suggesting partial antigen-specific deletion unrelated to withdrawal success. Low numbers of available donor cells limited the measurable donor-reactive repertoire in a couple of subjects. When repertoire turnover was taken into account, detection of donor-reactive sequences was significantly reduced in 7 of 8 subjects for CD4 and in 8 of 8 subjects for CD8.

Sequenced material: CD4+ T cells from blood, taken approximately 43 months after liver transplant. The chain is encoded by TRBV15 joined to TRBJ1-4; the D gene remains uncertain. This clonotype was obtained from a human patient who received a liver transplant. Some T cells seen after a transplant may have their origin in the graft donor. The base sequence is TGTGCCACCAGCAGACCTCTGACTATGGCAACTAATGAAAAACTGTTTTTT. It translates as CATSRPLTMATNEKLFF.